The clone carrying this T cell receptor (beta chain) was picked up one time. The CDR3 has 16 amino acids. With 6 bases clipped from V and 1 base from J, the junction kept 7 bases outside the gene matches. Germline CDR1 and CDR2: MNHEY and SMNVEV (reference sequence). The record originates from a study of technical replicates of blood from several donors. Only in-frame clones appear in the TCRdb table, and some are missing; sequencing was by immunoSEQ multiplex PCR. The sample consists of 100,000 or so clones, 90% to 97% of them appearing once. The chain carries TRBV27 and TRBJ2-2; the match to TRBD1 covers 8 bases. The material sequenced was T cells isolated from PBMCs. The clonotype comes from a human donor in good health. CDR3 bases: TGTGCCAGCAGCCTCTCGGGGACAGGGAACACCGGGGAGCTGTTTTTT. Its translation: CASSLSGTGNTGELFF.